This T cell receptor (beta chain) emerged from a study of CD8+ T cells in alopecia areata. cDNA serving as the sequencing template came from extracted, reverse transcribed RNA. This table comes from immunoSEQ multiplex PCR, and its TCRdb copy is limited to in-frame clones, with some not included. There are over 250,000 clones in the sample, none observed a single time. Sorting of pooled cutaneous lymph node cells was based on CD4, CD8alpha, NKG2D, NKG2ACE and other markers. This clone was counted a few times. Mouse gene names apply. The read ends 4 residues before the CDR3 terminus; that terminus is restored from the germline J gene. This CDR3 comprises 13 residues. Germline CDR1 NSHNY, CDR2 SYGAGN.

The V call is TRBV13-1, the J call TRBJ2-7; tentatively, D is TRBD2 (6 bases). The origin of this receptor is a C3H/HeJ mouse with alopecia areata. The strain's MHC: H2-k. Sequenced input: CD4+ T cells sorted from a lymph node. The CDR3 is CASSDDWAYEQYF. The sequenced part of the CDR3 DNA is TGTGCCAGCAGTGATGACTGGGCTTAT.